This T cell receptor (beta chain) was sequenced during a study of cytomegalovirus exposure and HLA in healthy donors (dated by TCRdb to about 2017). In terms of the full investigation: An earlier analysis of roughly 610 of the donors reported about 260 Gb of sequence data and 117 million unique TCR beta sequences obtained from around 180 million T cells. About 320 gigabases of sequencing data and tens of millions of unique TCR sequences were included in an early release covering 550 to 800 HLA-typed donors. The genetic ancestry cluster associated with self-reported Caucasian donors included 80% to 90% of the 300 to 450 genotyped donors. The study aimed to test whether cataloging public T cell receptors could reveal signatures of past pathogen exposure. The T cell repertoires of roughly 660 subjects were profiled by immunosequencing and related to cytomegalovirus serostatus. In addition to the first cohort of 666 subjects, a separate validation cohort of 130 or so different subjects was used. To predict cytomegalovirus infection status, the study combined high-throughput TCR immunosequencing, statistical association of individual TCRs with disease status, and machine learning. A later analysis re-analyzed previously published TCR beta repertoires from approximately 670 donors and added high-resolution HLA genotyping to study TCR occurrence patterns. The later analysis used no new phenotypic data to find candidate immune exposures, relying instead on TCR beta sequences and their occurrence across donors. An earlier analysis of roughly 580 of the donors used high-throughput TCR beta sequencing to judge whether each TCR beta V gene segment behaved as functional or pseudogenic. Donor age, sex, ethnicity and CMV serostatus were compiled alongside the repertoire data. In a later genetic analysis, genome-wide SNP genotypes for about 60% of the 666 donors were used, and that subset was treated as a discovery cohort. All discovery cohort repertoires had been generated on a single sequencing platform. Both class I and class II loci were covered by HLA typing, at four-digit resolution. Typing coverage varied by locus: roughly 620-640 donors for A, B, C, DRB1 and DQB1; approximately 560 for DQA1; about 600 for DPA1; 450 to 480 for DPB1. Because of strong linkage in the cohort, four to six DR-DQ haplotypes were treated as single units for association and clustering. Among some 400 genotyped donors of the cohort, an average of approximately 220,000 unique TCR beta nucleotide sequences was sequenced per donor, of which roughly 17% were non-productive.

Preparation of the library involved the immunoSEQ multiplex PCR assay. For the multiplex PCR, a mixture combining 60 forward primers for TCR Vbeta segments and 13 reverse primers for TCR Jbeta segments was used. Amplification of the CDR3 region of rearranged TCR beta genes was performed with a multiplex PCR assay on genomic DNA. The Illumina HiSeq System was used to sequence the amplified TCR beta libraries as 87-base-pair reads. Per the original workflow: A later analysis tallied roughly 80 million unique TCR beta chains across the 666 repertoires, and approximately 12 million of those chains were shared by two or more donors. Raw reads were error-corrected and collapsed into unique sequences with a nearest-neighbor algorithm that merged closely related sequences to remove PCR and sequencing errors. V, D and J gene segments were assigned by aligning CDR3 sequences to IMGT reference sequences. For a sequence to be retained, a match of at least six nucleotides to both a V gene segment and a J gene segment was required. A rearrangement was called productive if the CDR3 had no stop codons and remained in frame with V and J, and every other rearrangement was called non-productive. CDR3 was defined according to IMGT convention as the region running from the second conserved V-encoded cysteine to the conserved J-encoded phenylalanine. Sequences without an unambiguous match to a single V gene segment were excluded from the earlier analysis of 450 to 650 of the donors. An earlier analysis of almost 600 of the donors classified V segments as functional when productive rearrangements were above 56.7% and as segregating when the standard deviation between donors was above 5%. A statistical classification framework was built to diagnose cytomegalovirus status from the catalog of TCR beta chain sequences. In a later analysis, TCR nucleotide sequences were compared against IMGT/GENE-DB human TR gene sequences so that V and J genes could be assigned. In a later analysis, CDR3 sequences and most-parsimonious VDJ recombination scenarios were assigned using the TCRdist pipeline. In a later analysis, every TCR beta chain was defined by the combination of its CDR3 amino acid sequence and its V-gene family, and reads without a unique V-gene family were dropped. As a way to deal with suspected cross-contamination and a sequencing artifact, a later analysis dropped under 600 nucleotide sequences that were highly shared and had low generation probability. In a later analysis, a clonal expansion index was calculated for each public chain from normalized within-repertoire ranks of inferred template counts. A later analysis computed generation probabilities with a VDJ recombination model fitted to out-of-frame rearrangements, and checked the results against IGoR. Hypergeometric tests were used in a later analysis to score TCR-TCR, TCR-HLA and TCR-CMV co-occurrence, with a repertoire-size bias correction applied to the TCR pairs. In a later analysis, false discovery rates were estimated by permuting HLA or CMV assignments 20 times. A later analysis grouped co-occurring TCRs with DBSCAN, adding TCRdist sequence similarity when clustering within HLA-allele-positive subsets. For co-occurrence clustering, repertoires with fewer than 30,000 or more than 120,000 public chains were excluded, along with several repertoires with anomalous nucleotide sharing. TCRdb carries this immuneACCESS record with in-frame sequences only. Its versions omit some clonotypes, under half of them owing to an unresolved V gene in the studies checked, with the rest unexplained. That table furnishes V, J and clone size, whereas the DNA furnished D and trimming. Recorded for this sample are under 150,000 clones; 70% to 85% of them occurred a single time. 2% to 3% of the sample is in the top ten clones.

The investigation overall reported the following: Presence/absence analyses assumed roughly uniform sequencing depth across donors, an assumption that may not hold. In an earlier analysis of about 600 of the donors, most TCR beta V segments appeared in productive rearrangements about 87% or about 30% of the time, broadly matching IMGT annotations. Because some donors lacked HLA typing at each locus, the association tests relied only on the typed subset. Linkage disequilibrium might explain the correlated functional status among segregating V segments, but an unknown experimental factor could not be excluded. Most CMV-associated TCR beta chains appeared to be HLA-restricted in a later analysis, and the HLA associations seemed to be driven largely by CMV exposure. When HLA alleles, especially DR and DQ, strongly co-occurred, attributing TCR associations to individual alleles was difficult. Immune exposure information for the cohort was limited to CMV serostatus. In the study, 150 to 200 TCR beta chains were listed as associated with cytomegalovirus. According to a later genetic analysis, donors in an Asian-associated ancestry cluster had fewer N-insertions in productive TCRs than the roughly 700-donor mean. A later analysis found that HLA-associated TCR beta chains were more clonally expanded and had lower generation probabilities than equally common non-associated chains. The authors suggested that the approach could potentially be generalized to other disease states and immunological phenotypes. The classifier was reported to diagnose cytomegalovirus status with high specificity and sensitivity in both the original cohort and the validation cohort. In a later analysis, around 17,000 TCR beta sequences were associated with specific HLA alleles at a false discovery rate of 0.05. A group of highly shared sequence variants was considered likely to be a technical artifact of the sequencing pipeline. In a later genetic analysis, a missense DCLRE1C variant was associated with V-gene and J-gene trimming of TCR beta chains, and the association was replicated in an independent cohort. In a later analysis, the rate of TCR association differed among HLA loci, with DRB1 alleles having the most associated TCRs and HLA-C alleles having the fewest. A later analysis reported that several top co-occurrence clusters appeared linked to parvovirus B19, influenza, CMV and Epstein-Barr virus. Across donors, most TCR sequences were observed very rarely, whereas some public TCRs were present in many individuals. A few of the identified cytomegalovirus-associated TCR beta chains were confirmed in vitro to be specific for cytomegalovirus antigens. The 87-base-pair reads could not distinguish some IMGT-functional V segments, including TRBV6-2 and TRBV6-3, so those segments were excluded. The earlier analysis of 587 of the donors excluded around 17 rarely observed V segments, including chromosome 9 orphons, because counts were too low. In this cohort, only TCR beta chains were sequenced, and detectable features were limited by the absence of alpha or paired-chain data. A further reported finding was that TCR beta sequences accurately predicted the HLA-A and HLA-B alleles for most subjects in the first cohort.

Concerning this clone: Its target antigen remains unknown. Nothing much larger sits one base from this clone, and base qualities are not available.

The cohort consisted of 600 or so healthy bone marrow donors. All cohort members were sampled while nominally healthy, although unrecorded immune exposures were likely present. The donor was CMV seronegative and was included in the group of under 450 seronegative cohort members. A peripheral blood sample was collected from each donor, and TCR beta sequencing was performed on peripheral blood mononuclear cells. Genomic DNA extraction from the blood cell samples was performed with the Qiagen DNeasy Blood Extraction Kit. V drops 2 bases and J drops 9 bases, leaving 8 bases in between. The germline V gene (reference sequence) sets CDR1 to LNHDA and CDR2 to SQIVND. The cysteine opens and the phenylalanine closes a CDR3 of 12 amino acids. This entry keeps only the CDR3 DNA: 36 bases, framed from base 1.

The source is a woman under 30 in good health and CMV-seronegative. The specimen sequenced was PBMCs. The chain is assembled from TRBV19 and TRBJ2-1; the D region possibly corresponds to TRBD1 (5 bases align). CDR3 sequence: CASSISDSEQFF. The base sequence is TGTGCCAGTAGTATAAGCGACAGTGAGCAGTTCTTC. Reference TRBV19 and TRBJ2-1 genes cover what lies past the CDR3, so the full variable domain is DGGITQSPKYLFRKEGQNVTLSCEQNLNHDAMYWYRQDPGQGLRLIYYSQIVNDFQKGDIAEGYSVSREKKESFPLTVTSAQKNPTAFYLCASSISDSEQFFGPGTRLTVL.